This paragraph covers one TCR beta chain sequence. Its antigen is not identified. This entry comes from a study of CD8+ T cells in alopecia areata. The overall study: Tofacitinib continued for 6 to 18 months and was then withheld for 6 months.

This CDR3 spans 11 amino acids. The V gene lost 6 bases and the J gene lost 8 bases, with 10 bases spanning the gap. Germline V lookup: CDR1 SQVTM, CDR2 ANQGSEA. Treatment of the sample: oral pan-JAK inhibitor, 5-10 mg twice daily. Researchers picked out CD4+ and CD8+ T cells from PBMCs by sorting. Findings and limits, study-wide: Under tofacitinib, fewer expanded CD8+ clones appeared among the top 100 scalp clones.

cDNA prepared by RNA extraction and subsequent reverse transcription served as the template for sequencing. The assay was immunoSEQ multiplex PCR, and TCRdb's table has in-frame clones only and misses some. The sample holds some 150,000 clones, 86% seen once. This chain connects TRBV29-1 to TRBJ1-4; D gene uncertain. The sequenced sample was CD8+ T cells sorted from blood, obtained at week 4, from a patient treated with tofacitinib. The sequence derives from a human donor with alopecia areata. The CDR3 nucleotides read TGCAGCGTATATTCGGGGGAAAAACTGTTTTTT. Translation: CSVYSGEKLFF.